These T cell receptor beta chains were read from a single sample in a study of cytomegalovirus exposure and HLA in healthy donors. The repertoire was sequenced with immunoSEQ multiplex PCR; TCRdb's copy has only in-frame clones and lacks some. The sample consists of 150,000 to 200,000 clones, 65% to 80% of them appearing once. The sequenced sample was PBMCs. The receptors derive from a woman in her forties in good health and CMV-seronegative. Each CDR3 is given with its conserved first and last residue. The order of the fields is V gene, clone size, D gene, J gene, CDR3 DNA, CDR3 protein. A D gene is named only where the DNA matches it firmly. The size of a clone is reported for some rows only, either as once, few or many, or as a class for expanded clones.

v_gene: TRBV5-1; abundance: NA; d_gene: NA; j_gene: TRBJ1-1; CDR3nt: TGCGCCAGCAGCACTAATGGGGCCGTGAACACTGAAGCTTTCTTT; CDR3aa: CASSTNGAVNTEAFF
v_gene: TRBV30; abundance: once; d_gene: TRBD2; j_gene: TRBJ2-3; CDR3nt: TGTGCCTGGAGTTTGACGGGAGGGGAGAATACGCAGTATTTT; CDR3aa: CAWSLTGGENTQYF
v_gene: TRBV2; abundance: NA; d_gene: NA; j_gene: TRBJ2-1; CDR3nt: TGTGCCAGCAGGGCCCCGGGGGTCCCCTCTGGGAGTGAGCAGTTCTTC; CDR3aa: CASRAPGVPSGSEQFF
v_gene: TRBV11-2; abundance: NA; d_gene: NA; j_gene: TRBJ1-2; CDR3nt: TGTGCCAGCAGCCCGCCCGGTGGCAGGGTCCATGGCTACACCTTC; CDR3aa: CASSPPGGRVHGYTF
v_gene: TRBV7-2; abundance: NA; d_gene: NA; j_gene: TRBJ2-6; CDR3nt: TGTGCCACCAAGGACAGTTTCTCTGGGGCCAACGTCCTGACTTTC; CDR3aa: CATKDSFSGANVLTF
v_gene: TRBV12-5; abundance: NA; d_gene: NA; j_gene: TRBJ2-4; CDR3nt: TGTGCTAGTGGTTTGGTACGGGTGCTCCTAGCCAAAAACATTCAGTACTTC; CDR3aa: CASGLVRVLLAKNIQYF
v_gene: TRBV29-1; abundance: NA; d_gene: TRBD2; j_gene: TRBJ2-3; CDR3nt: TGCAGCGTTGAAGTCGGGCTAGCGGGAGGTGGTACGCAGTATTTT; CDR3aa: CSVEVGLAGGGTQYF
v_gene: TRBV15; abundance: NA; d_gene: TRBD1; j_gene: TRBJ2-7; CDR3nt: TGTGCCACCAGCAGAGACAGGGACAGGGGTAGCTACGAGCAGTACTTC; CDR3aa: CATSRDRDRGSYEQYF
v_gene: TRBV5-4; abundance: NA; d_gene: NA; j_gene: TRBJ2-5; CDR3nt: TGTGCCAGCAGCTTGGGAGGGCCCCAAGAGACCCAGTACTTC; CDR3aa: CASSLGGPQETQYF
v_gene: TRBV4-1; abundance: few; d_gene: TRBD2; j_gene: TRBJ2-2; CDR3nt: TGCGCCAGCAGCCAGGGCGGACTAGCGGGAGGGGGCACCGGGGAGCTGTTTTTT; CDR3aa: CASSQGGLAGGGTGELFF
v_gene: TRBV21-1; abundance: NA; d_gene: NA; j_gene: TRBJ2-3; CDR3nt: TGTGCCAGCAGCAAAGCATCCAAGGGACTCACGACGGGGGCAGATACGCAGTATTTT; CDR3aa: CASSKASKGLTTGADTQYF
v_gene: TRBV5-1; abundance: NA; d_gene: TRBD2; j_gene: TRBJ2-7; CDR3nt: TGCGCCAGCAGCCGTACTAGCGGCTCCTACGAGCAGTACTTC; CDR3aa: CASSRTSGSYEQYF
v_gene: TRBV5-6; abundance: NA; d_gene: TRBD1; j_gene: TRBJ2-3; CDR3nt: TGTGCCAGCAGCTCCGGGACCGGGACAGGGGTTTCAGATACGCAGTATTTT; CDR3aa: CASSSGTGTGVSDTQYF
v_gene: TRBV5-6; abundance: NA; d_gene: TRBD1; j_gene: TRBJ1-5; CDR3nt: TGTGCCAGCAGCCAGACGCCGGGACAGGGCCCCCGGAGCAATCAGCCCCAGCATTTT; CDR3aa: CASSQTPGQGPRSNQPQHF
v_gene: TRBV27; abundance: few; d_gene: NA; j_gene: TRBJ2-3; CDR3nt: TGTGCCAGCAGTTTCCCACCGCGCGCAGGAGGGGGGGGTACGCAGTATTTT; CDR3aa: CASSFPPRAGGGGTQYF
v_gene: TRBV18; abundance: NA; d_gene: NA; j_gene: TRBJ2-1; CDR3nt: TGTGCCAGCTCACCGTTATACTCCTACAATGAGCAGTTCTTC; CDR3aa: CASSPLYSYNEQFF
v_gene: TRBV5-6; abundance: NA; d_gene: NA; j_gene: TRBJ2-6; CDR3nt: TGTGCCAGCAGAATTACCCTCGGCGTCCTGACTTTC; CDR3aa: CASRITLGVLTF
v_gene: TRBV27; abundance: NA; d_gene: NA; j_gene: TRBJ1-2; CDR3nt: TGTGCCAGCAGTTTCCGGGCCGGGGACTATGGCTACACCTTC; CDR3aa: CASSFRAGDYGYTF
v_gene: TRBV30; abundance: NA; d_gene: NA; j_gene: TRBJ1-4; CDR3nt: TGTGCCTTAGGGAGGGTACTTAATGAAAAACTGTTTTTT; CDR3aa: CALGRVLNEKLFF
v_gene: TRBV11-3; abundance: few; d_gene: NA; j_gene: TRBJ1-4; CDR3nt: TGTGCCAGCAGCTCGTCGACAGGACGTGCTAATGAAAAACTGTTTTTT; CDR3aa: CASSSSTGRANEKLFF
v_gene: TRBV19; abundance: NA; d_gene: NA; j_gene: TRBJ1-2; CDR3nt: TGTGCCAGTCCATCCCGCCGGGGAAAACCTAACTATGGCTACACCTTC; CDR3aa: CASPSRRGKPNYGYTF
v_gene: TRBV7-8; abundance: NA; d_gene: NA; j_gene: TRBJ2-2; CDR3nt: TGTGCCAGCAGCCAAGGCCAGGGAATCCTCACCGGGGAGCTGTTTTTT; CDR3aa: CASSQGQGILTGELFF
v_gene: TRBV7-2; abundance: NA; d_gene: TRBD2; j_gene: TRBJ2-5; CDR3nt: TGTGCCAGCAGCTCGGCTAGCGGGGGGCGGGAAGAGACCCAGTACTTC; CDR3aa: CASSSASGGREETQYF
v_gene: TRBV30; abundance: few; d_gene: TRBD1; j_gene: TRBJ2-2; CDR3nt: TGTGCCTGGGCGACAGGGGGCGCGAGCACCGGGGAGCTGTTTTTT; CDR3aa: CAWATGGASTGELFF
v_gene: TRBV11-2; abundance: NA; d_gene: TRBD1; j_gene: TRBJ1-1; CDR3nt: TGTGCCAGCAGCATGGGGACAGGGTTAATGAACACTGAAGCTTTCTTT; CDR3aa: CASSMGTGLMNTEAFF
v_gene: TRBV7-8; abundance: NA; d_gene: NA; j_gene: TRBJ1-5; CDR3nt: TGTGCCAGCAGCCCCTCTGCGGGCTTTCAGCCCCAGCATTTT; CDR3aa: CASSPSAGFQPQHF
v_gene: TRBV4-3; abundance: NA; d_gene: TRBD2; j_gene: TRBJ2-7; CDR3nt: TGCGCCAGCAGCCCCCGACTAGCGGTGGCCTACGAGCAGTACTTC; CDR3aa: CASSPRLAVAYEQYF
v_gene: TRBV28; abundance: NA; d_gene: NA; j_gene: TRBJ1-1; CDR3nt: TGTGCCAGCAGTTTCTGGGGCCAGAACACTGAAGCTTTCTTT; CDR3aa: CASSFWGQNTEAFF
v_gene: TRBV7-9; abundance: NA; d_gene: TRBD1; j_gene: TRBJ1-1; CDR3nt: TGTGCCAGCAGTAACCCGGGACAGAAGAACACTGAAGCTTTCTTT; CDR3aa: CASSNPGQKNTEAFF
v_gene: TRBV29-1; abundance: few; d_gene: NA; j_gene: TRBJ2-7; CDR3nt: TGCAGCGTTGAAGATCCGGTGGTTCCCTACGAGCAGTACTTC; CDR3aa: CSVEDPVVPYEQYF